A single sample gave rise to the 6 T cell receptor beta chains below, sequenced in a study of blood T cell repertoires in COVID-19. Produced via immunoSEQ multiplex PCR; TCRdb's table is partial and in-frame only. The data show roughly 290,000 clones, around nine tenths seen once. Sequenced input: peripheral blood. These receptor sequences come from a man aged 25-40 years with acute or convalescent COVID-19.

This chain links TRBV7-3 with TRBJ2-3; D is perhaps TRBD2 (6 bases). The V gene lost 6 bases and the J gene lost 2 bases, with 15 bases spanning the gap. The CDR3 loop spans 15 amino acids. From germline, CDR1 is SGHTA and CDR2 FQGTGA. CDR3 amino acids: CASSKGGGATDTQYF. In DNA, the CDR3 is TGTGCCAGCAGTAAAGGAGGCGGGGCCACAGATACGCAGTATTTT. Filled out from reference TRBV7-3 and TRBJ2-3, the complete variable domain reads GAGVSQTPSNKVTEKGKYVELRCDPISGHTALYWYRQSLGQGPEFLIYFQGTGAADDSGLPNDRFFAVRPEGSVSTLKIQRTERGDSAVYLCASSKGGGATDTQYFGPGTRLTVL.

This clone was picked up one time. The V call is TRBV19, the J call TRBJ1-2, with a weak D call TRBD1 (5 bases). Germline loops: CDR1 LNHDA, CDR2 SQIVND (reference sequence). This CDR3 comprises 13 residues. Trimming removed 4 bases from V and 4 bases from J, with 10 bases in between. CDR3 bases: TGTGCCAGTAGTAGGGACTGGGGCTATGGCTACACCTTC. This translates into CASSRDWGYGYTF.

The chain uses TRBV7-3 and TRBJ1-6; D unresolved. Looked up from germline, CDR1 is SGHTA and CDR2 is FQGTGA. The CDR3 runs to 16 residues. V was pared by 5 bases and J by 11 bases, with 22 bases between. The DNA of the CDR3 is TGTGCCAGCAGCCAATCAATCGGCGCGGAATTTGCACCCCTCCACTTT. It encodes CASSQSIGAEFAPLHF.

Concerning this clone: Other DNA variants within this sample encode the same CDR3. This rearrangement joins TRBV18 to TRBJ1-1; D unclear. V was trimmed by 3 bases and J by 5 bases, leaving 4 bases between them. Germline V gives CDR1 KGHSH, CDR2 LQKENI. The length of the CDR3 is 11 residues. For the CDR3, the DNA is TGTGCCAGCTCACCCTCGACTGAAGCTTTCTTT. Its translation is CASSPSTEAFF.

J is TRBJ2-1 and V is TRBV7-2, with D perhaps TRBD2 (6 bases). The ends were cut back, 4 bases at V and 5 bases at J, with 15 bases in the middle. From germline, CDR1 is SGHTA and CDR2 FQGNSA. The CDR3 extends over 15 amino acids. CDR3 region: CASSSLGRGNNEQFF. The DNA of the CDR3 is TGTGCCAGCAGCTCCCTCGGGAGAGGAAACAATGAGCAGTTCTTC.

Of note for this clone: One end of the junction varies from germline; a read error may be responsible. For the CDR3, the DNA is TGTGCCAGCAGTCTATGGGGACAGCCTAATGAAAAACTGTTTTTT. Translated: CASSLWGQPNEKLFF. The chain employs TRBV28 and TRBJ1-4, with 7 bases lining up with TRBD1. Germline V gene lookup returns CDR1 MDHEN and CDR2 SYDVKM. CDR3 length: 15 amino acids.